What follows is one TCR beta chain and its context. It lacks a known antigen. No qualities accompany the bases; no much larger clone lies one base away. From the germline V gene, CDR1 is SGHTA and CDR2 is FQGNSA. Including the terminal cysteine and phenylalanine, the CDR3 comprises 13 residues. Just CDR3 DNA is preserved here, 39 bases in frame from base 1. Deletion took 4 bases off V and 7 bases off J, with a span of 13 bases between the germline ends. This specimen's treatment or condition label, interpreted: 15 to 20 received Ad26.COV2.S at low or high dose, single or two shots; five or six received placebo; per-sample allocation not given. For vaccine and placebo recipients, the sequenced repertoires came from samples collected on day 63 after the first injection. Cohort 1b enrolled roughly 25 adults aged 18-55 years at a single site in Boston, USA, between 29 July and 7 August 2020. Ad26.COV2.S was a replication-incompetent adenovirus type 26 vector that expressed a prefusion-stabilized SARS-CoV-2 spike protein derived from the original Wuhan strain.

TCRbeta CDR3 regions were sequenced with the immunoSEQ Assay. After extraction, genomic DNA underwent amplification by bias-controlled multiplex PCR, followed by high-throughput sequencing. Per the source publication's procedure: Collapsing and filtering of sequences were performed to quantify the absolute abundance of each unique TCRbeta CDR3 region. T cell fraction was estimated by normalizing TCRbeta template counts to usable DNA, which was measured by amplifying reference genes present in all nucleated cells. Repertoire TCRs were annotated as SARS-CoV-2-specific when V gene, CDR3 amino acid sequence and J gene were exactly matched to a known reactive TCR set. The reference SARS-CoV-2 TCR set was derived from MIRA and filtered for enrichment in COVID-19-positive ImmuneCODE repertoires, a step that removed public or cross-reactive TCRs. Drawing on the MIRA antigens, annotated TCRs were analysed further at the level of specific ORF or position within ORF. Depth was the summed frequency of annotated unique rearrangements, while breadth was defined as annotated unique rearrangements over total unique productive rearrangements. TCR breadth was compared between groups using two-sided Wilcoxon rank-sum tests. Held by TCRdb, this immuneACCESS table contains in-frame sequences only and omits some clones. Under half of the omission traces to an unresolved V gene where checked; the cause of the rest is unknown. V and J calls and clone size are given by that table; D and trimming were obtained from the DNA. Within this sample are fewer than 400,000 clones, with around 84% of them counted one time only. The leading ten clones occupy approximately 1.9% of the sample.

This specimen comes from a study of Ad26.COV2.S vaccination and SARS-CoV-2 variants listed by TCRdb under 2021. Context from the whole study: Donors in the vaccine arm were drawn from COV1001, a multicentre, randomized, double-blind, placebo-controlled phase I-IIa trial testing Ad26.COV2.S in healthy adults. A total of approximately 30 samples were included in the TCR-sequenced set, comprising around 19 Ad26.COV2.S vaccine recipients, 5 placebo recipients and 8 SARS-CoV-2 convalescent individuals. Ad26.COV2.S was administered intramuscularly at a dose of 5x10^10 or 1x10^11 viral particles, either as one shot or as two shots given 56 days apart. Blinding of investigators to trial group allocation was maintained during experiments and outcome assessment. Trial participants were randomized into five groups of five, in which low-dose or high-dose Ad26.COV2.S was given once or twice, or placebo was given on both occasions. The specificity and breadth of SARS-CoV-2-reactive T cell receptors after Ad26.COV2.S vaccination were assessed by TCRbeta repertoire sequencing. Beyond this particular receptor, the publication reports: The study was not powered for comparison of responses between vaccine doses or regimens. According to the authors, total T cell responses may have been underestimated by the TCR breadth and depth analyses. Compared with placebo recipients, Ad26.COV2.S recipients showed higher spike-specific TCR breadth (P = 0.0014). Substantial breadth of spike-specific CD8+ and CD4+ T cell responses was reported after vaccination. Vaccine and placebo recipients had comparable non-spike TCR breadth, which fits with the vaccine containing only spike.

The sequence was obtained from a person between 18 and 65 years old who received the Ad26.COV2.S COVID-19 vaccine or a placebo. Rearrangement joined TRBV7-2 to TRBJ1-1; the D gene lacks a confident call. Sequences were derived from peripheral blood, sampled in a trial of Ad26.COV2.S vaccine versus placebo. The CDR3 sequence is CASSSTGISEAFF. The sequence in DNA is TGTGCCAGCAGCTCCACTGGGATTAGTGAAGCTTTCTTT.